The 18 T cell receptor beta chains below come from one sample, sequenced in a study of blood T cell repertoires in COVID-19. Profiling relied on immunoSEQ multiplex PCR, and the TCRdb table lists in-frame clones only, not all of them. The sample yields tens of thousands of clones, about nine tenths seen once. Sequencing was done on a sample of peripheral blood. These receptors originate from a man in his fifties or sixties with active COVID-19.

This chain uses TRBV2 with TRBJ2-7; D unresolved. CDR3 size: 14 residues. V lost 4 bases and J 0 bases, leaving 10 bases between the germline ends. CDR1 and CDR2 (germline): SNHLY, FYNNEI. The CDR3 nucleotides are TGTGCCAGCAGTGTACTGTTGAGCTCCTACGAGCAGTACTTC. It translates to CASSVLLSSYEQYF.

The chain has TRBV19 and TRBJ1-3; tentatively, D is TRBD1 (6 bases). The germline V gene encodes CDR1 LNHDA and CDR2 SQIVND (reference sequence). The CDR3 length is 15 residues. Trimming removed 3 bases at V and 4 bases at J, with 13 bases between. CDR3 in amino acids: CASSIQGMGGNTIYF. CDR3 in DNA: TGTGCCAGTAGTATCCAGGGGATGGGAGGAAACACCATATATTTT.

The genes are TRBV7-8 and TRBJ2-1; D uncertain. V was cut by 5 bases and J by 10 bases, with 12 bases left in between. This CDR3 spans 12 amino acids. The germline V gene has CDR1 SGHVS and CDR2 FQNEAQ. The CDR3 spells CASSAQLQEQFF. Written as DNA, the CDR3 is TGTGCCAGCAGCGCCCAACTTCAAGAGCAGTTCTTC.

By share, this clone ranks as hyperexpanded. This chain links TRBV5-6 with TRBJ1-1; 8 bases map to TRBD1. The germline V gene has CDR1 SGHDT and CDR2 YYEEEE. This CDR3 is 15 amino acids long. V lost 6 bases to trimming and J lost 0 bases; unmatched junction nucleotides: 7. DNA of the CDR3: TGTGCCAGCACCCTAGCGGACAGGGTGAACACTGAAGCTTTCTTT. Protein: CASTLADRVNTEAFF.

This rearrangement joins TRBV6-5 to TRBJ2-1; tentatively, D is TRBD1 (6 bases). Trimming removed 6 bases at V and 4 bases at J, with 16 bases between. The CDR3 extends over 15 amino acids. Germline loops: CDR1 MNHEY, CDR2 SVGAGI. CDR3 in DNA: TGTGCCAGCAGATTCGACAGGAACCTATACAATGAGCAGTTCTTC. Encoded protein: CASRFDRNLYNEQFF.

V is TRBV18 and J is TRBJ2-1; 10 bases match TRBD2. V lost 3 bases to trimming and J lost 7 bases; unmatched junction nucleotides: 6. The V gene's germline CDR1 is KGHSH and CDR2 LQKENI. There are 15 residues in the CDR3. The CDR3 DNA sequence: TGTGCCAGCTCACCGCCGGGACTAGCGATAAATGAGCAGTTCTTC. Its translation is CASSPPGLAINEQFF. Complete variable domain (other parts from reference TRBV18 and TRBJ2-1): NAGVMQNPRHLVRRRGQEARLRCSPMKGHSHVYWYRQLPEEGLKFMVYLQKENIIDESGMPKERFSAEFPKEGPSILRIQQVVRGDSAAYFCASSPPGLAINEQFFGPGTRLTVL.

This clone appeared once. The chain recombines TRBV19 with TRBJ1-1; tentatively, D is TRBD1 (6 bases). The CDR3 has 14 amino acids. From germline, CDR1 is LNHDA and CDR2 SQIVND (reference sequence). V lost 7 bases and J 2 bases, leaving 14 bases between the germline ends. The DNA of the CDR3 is TGTGCCAGTACCCTGAGAGGGGGTAACACTGAAGCTTTCTTT. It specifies CASTLRGGNTEAFF.

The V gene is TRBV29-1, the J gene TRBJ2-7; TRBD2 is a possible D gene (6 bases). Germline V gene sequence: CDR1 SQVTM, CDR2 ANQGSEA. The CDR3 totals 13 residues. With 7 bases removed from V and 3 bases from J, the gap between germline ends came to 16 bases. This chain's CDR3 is CSAATSPVYEQYF. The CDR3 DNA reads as TGCAGCGCGGCCACTAGCCCTGTCTACGAGCAGTACTTC.

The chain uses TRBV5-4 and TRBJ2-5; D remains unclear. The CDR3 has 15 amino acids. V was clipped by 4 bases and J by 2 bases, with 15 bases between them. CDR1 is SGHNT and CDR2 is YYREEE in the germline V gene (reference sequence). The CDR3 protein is CASSPQDTPQETQYF. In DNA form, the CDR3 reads TGTGCCAGCAGCCCACAAGACACACCACAAGAGACCCAGTACTTC. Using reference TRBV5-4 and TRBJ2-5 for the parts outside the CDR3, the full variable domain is ETGVTQSPTHLIKTRGQQVTLRCSSQSGHNTVSWYQQALGQGPQFIFQYYREEENGRGNFPPRFSGLQFPNYSSELNVNALELDDSALYLCASSPQDTPQETQYFGPGTRLLVL.

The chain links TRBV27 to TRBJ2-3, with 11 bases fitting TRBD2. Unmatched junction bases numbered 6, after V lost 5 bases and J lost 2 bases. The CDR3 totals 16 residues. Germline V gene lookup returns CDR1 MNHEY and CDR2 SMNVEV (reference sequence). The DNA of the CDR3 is TGTGCCAGCAGTCCCCTAGCGGGAGGCTTCACAGATACGCAGTATTTT. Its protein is CASSPLAGGFTDTQYF.

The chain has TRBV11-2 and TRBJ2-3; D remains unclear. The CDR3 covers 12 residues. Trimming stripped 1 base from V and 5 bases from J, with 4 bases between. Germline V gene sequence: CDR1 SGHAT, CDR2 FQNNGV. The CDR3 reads CASSLGVDTQYF. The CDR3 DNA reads TGTGCCAGCAGCTTAGGCGTAGATACGCAGTATTTT.

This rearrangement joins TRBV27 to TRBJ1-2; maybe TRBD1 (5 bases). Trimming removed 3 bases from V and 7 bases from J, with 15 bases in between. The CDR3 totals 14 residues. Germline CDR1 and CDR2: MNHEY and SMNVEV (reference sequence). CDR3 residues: CASSFLRDRTGYTF. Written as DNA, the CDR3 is TGTGCCAGCAGTTTCCTCAGGGATAGGACTGGCTACACCTTC.

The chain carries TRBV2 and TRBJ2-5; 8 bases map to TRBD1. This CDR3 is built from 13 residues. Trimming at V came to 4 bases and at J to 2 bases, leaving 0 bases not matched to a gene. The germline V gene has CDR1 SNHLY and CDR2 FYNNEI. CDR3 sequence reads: CASSGQGQETQYF. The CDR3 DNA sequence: TGTGCCAGCAGTGGACAGGGGCAAGAGACCCAGTACTTC.

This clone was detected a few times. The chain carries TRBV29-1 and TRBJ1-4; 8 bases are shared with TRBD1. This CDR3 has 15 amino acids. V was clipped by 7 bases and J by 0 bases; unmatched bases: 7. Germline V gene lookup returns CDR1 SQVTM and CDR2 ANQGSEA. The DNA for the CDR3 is TGCAGCGCCACCGGGACAGGTGCAACTAATGAAAAACTGTTTTTT. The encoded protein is CSATGTGATNEKLFF.

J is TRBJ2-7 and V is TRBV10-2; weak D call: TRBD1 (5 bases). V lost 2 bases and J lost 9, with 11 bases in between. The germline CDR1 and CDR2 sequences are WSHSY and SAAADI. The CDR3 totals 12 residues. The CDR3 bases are TGCGCCAGCAGTGAGCAGGGTAATACGCAGTACTTC. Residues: CASSEQGNTQYF.

The CDR3 sequence is CASSEAAGALEQYF. CDR3 DNA sequence: TGCGCCAGCAGTGAAGCCGCAGGGGCCCTCGAGCAGTACTTC. The chain combines TRBV10-1 with TRBJ2-7; a possible D gene is TRBD1 (6 bases). The CDR3 is made up of 14 amino acids. V gave up 3 bases and J gave up 6 bases, with 15 bases separating them. Per germline, CDR1 WNHNN and CDR2 SYGVQD (reference sequence).

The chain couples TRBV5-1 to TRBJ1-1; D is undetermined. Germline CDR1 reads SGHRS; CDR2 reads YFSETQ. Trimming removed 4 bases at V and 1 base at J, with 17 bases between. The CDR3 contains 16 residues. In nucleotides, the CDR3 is TGCGCCAGCAGCCGAGGCTATCGGTCGGAGAACACTGAAGCTTTCTTT. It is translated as CASSRGYRSENTEAFF.

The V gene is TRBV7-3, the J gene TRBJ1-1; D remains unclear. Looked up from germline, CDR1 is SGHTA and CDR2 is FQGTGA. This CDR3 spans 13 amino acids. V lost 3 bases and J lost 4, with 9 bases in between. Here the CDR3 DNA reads TGTGCCAGCAGCTTTTGGCGGGGCACTGAAGCTTTCTTT. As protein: CASSFWRGTEAFF.